These 22 T cell receptor beta chains were all obtained from the same sample, sequenced in a study of cytomegalovirus exposure and HLA in healthy donors (TCRdb year 2017). The receptor library was made with the immunoSEQ multiplex PCR assay. For the multiplex PCR, a mixture combining 60 forward primers for TCR Vbeta segments and 13 reverse primers for TCR Jbeta segments was used. What TCRdb holds here is the immuneACCESS table cut down to in-frame rearrangements. Part of the clones is not present; checked against another copy, under half of the missing clones reflect an unresolved V gene, and the others are unexplained. The record for this sample contains just over 200,000 clones. In total, the top ten clones hold about 1% of the sample. Sample: PBMCs. These receptors came from a girl under 10 years old in good health and CMV-seropositive.

The genes are TRBV28 and TRBJ1-1; weak D call: TRBD1 (5 bases). The CDR3 has 14 residues. The V gene's germline CDR1 is MDHEN and CDR2 SYDVKM. Deletions cut 2 bases from V and 4 bases from J, with 11 bases between. CDR3 residues: CASSLNGGGTEAFF. CDR3 DNA: TGTGCCAGCAGTTTAAACGGCGGGGGCACTGAAGCTTTCTTT.

The CDR3 sequence is CSVESREKGTAFF. In DNA form, the CDR3 reads TGCAGCGTTGAGAGCAGGGAAAAGGGAACGGCTTTCTTT. The rearrangement joins TRBV29-1 to TRBJ1-1; D may be TRBD1 (5 bases). Germline CDR1 and CDR2: SQVTM and ANQGSEA. The ends were cut back, 3 bases at V and 11 bases at J, with 19 bases in the middle. The CDR3 is 13 residues long.

This chain uses TRBV5-4 with TRBJ1-2, with D perhaps TRBD1 (6 bases). Trimming removed 2 bases from V and 8 bases from J, with 10 bases in between. Germline V gene sequence: CDR1 SGHNT, CDR2 YYREEE (reference sequence). The CDR3 has 12 residues. DNA of the CDR3: TGTGCCAGCAGCTTAGGACAGAGCGGCTACACCTTC. Its protein is CASSLGQSGYTF.

CDR3: CASSGLQGSNTEAFF. For the CDR3, the DNA is TGTGCCAGCAGCGGTCTACAGGGGTCGAACACTGAAGCTTTCTTT. The genes are TRBV6-6 and TRBJ1-1; TRBD1 agrees at 7 bases. This CDR3 is built from 15 residues. Trimming cost V 6 bases and J 1 base; bases outside gene matches: 8. CDR1 is MNHNY, CDR2 SVGAGI, per germline (reference sequence).

The chain recombines TRBV4-1 with TRBJ1-2, with TRBD1 identical over 7 bases. V shed 4 bases, J shed 5 bases, and the junction held 7 bases outside the gene matches. This CDR3 region has 14 residues. CDR1 and CDR2 from the germline V gene are MGHRA and YSYEKL. CDR3 sequence reads: CASSLIRDSYGYTF. DNA for the CDR3: TGCGCCAGCAGCCTCATCCGGGACAGTTATGGCTACACCTTC.

The chain couples TRBV19 to TRBJ2-1; D possibly corresponds to TRBD1 (6 bases). The V gene lost 5 bases and the J gene lost 7 bases, with 15 bases spanning the gap. The CDR3 has 14 residues. Per the germline V gene, CDR1 is LNHDA and CDR2 is SQIVND (reference sequence). The DNA of the CDR3 is TGTGCCAGTAGTCACCAGGGGAATAGGAATGAGCAGTTCTTC. Encoded protein: CASSHQGNRNEQFF.

This chain's CDR3 is CASSRAGSSPSNEQFF. CDR3 DNA: TGTGCCAGCAGTCGCGCCGGGTCTAGCCCTTCCAATGAGCAGTTCTTC. The rearrangement joins TRBV27 to TRBJ2-1; D perhaps matches TRBD2 (5 bases). Germline loops: CDR1 MNHEY, CDR2 SMNVEV (reference sequence). The V end lost 5 bases, the J end lost 6 bases, and 20 bases lay between the germline ends. This CDR3 is built from 16 residues.

The chain has TRBV6-5 and TRBJ1-2, with D maybe TRBD1 (6 bases). The V gene's germline CDR1 is MNHEY and CDR2 SVGAGI. The CDR3 is 14 amino acids. Deletions cut 6 bases from V and 5 bases from J, with 16 bases between. CDR3 nucleotide sequence: TGTGCCAGCAGAAAAAATGGACAGTTTTATGGCTACACCTTC. Translated, it gives CASRKNGQFYGYTF.

CDR3 nucleotide sequence: TGTGCCATCAGGTCAGGAGCGGGATCCTACAATGAGCAGTTCTTC. Its translation is CAIRSGAGSYNEQFF. The chain couples TRBV10-3 to TRBJ2-1, with 7 bases that match TRBD2. Germline V gene lookup returns CDR1 ENHRY and CDR2 SYGVKD. The CDR3 runs 15 residues. V shed 6 bases, J shed 1 base, and the junction held 6 bases outside the gene matches.

This chain joins TRBV16 and TRBJ2-7; D remains ambiguous. This CDR3 is 11 amino acids long. Trimming shortened V by 0 bases and J by 7 bases, and 4 bases separated the two germline ends. In germline, CDR1 is KGHSY, CDR2 FQNENV. The CDR3 sequence is CASSQSREQYF. The CDR3 DNA is TGTGCCAGCAGCCAATCGAGAGAGCAGTACTTC.

The chain combines TRBV7-9 with TRBJ2-7; the match to TRBD1 covers 7 bases. J was trimmed by 2 bases and V by 5 bases; bases with no gene match: 3. Germline CDR1 and CDR2: SEHNR and FQNEAQ (reference sequence). This CDR3 comprises 13 residues. Here the CDR3 reads CASSGGQAYEQYF. The CDR3 nucleotides are TGTGCCAGCAGCGGTGGACAGGCCTACGAGCAGTACTTC.

The V call is TRBV5-1, the J call TRBJ2-1, with 9 bases matching TRBD2. The CDR3 has 15 residues. The trim removed 0 bases at V and 7 bases at J, leaving 5 bases unmatched. CDR1 and CDR2 from the germline V gene are SGHRS and YFSETQ. In DNA, the CDR3 is TGCGCCAGCAGCTTGGTAGCGGGAGTATGGAATGAGCAGTTCTTC. It is translated as CASSLVAGVWNEQFF.

The V and J genes are TRBV27 and TRBJ2-7, with 8 bases that match TRBD1. Germline values: CDR1 MNHEY, CDR2 SMNVEV (reference sequence). The CDR3 has 13 residues. Trimming took 6 bases from V and 1 from J; bases not matched to a gene: 2. The CDR3 loop is CASSRTGSYEQYF. CDR3 sequence (DNA): TGTGCCAGCAGCCGGACAGGGTCCTACGAGCAGTACTTC.

The rearrangement joins TRBV6-1 to TRBJ2-5; 7 nucleotides match TRBD2. TRBJ2-7 explains the end of the DNA better; the J call may be wrong. The CDR3 totals 15 residues. Germline V gives CDR1 MNHNS, CDR2 SASEGT. This CDR3 reads CASSEVGLVSYEQYF. DNA for the CDR3: TGTGCCAGCAGTGAAGTAGGACTAGTCTCCTACGAGCAGTACTTC.

V and J are TRBV9 and TRBJ1-4, with a weak D call TRBD1 (5 bases). Germline lookup yields CDR1 SGDLS and CDR2 YYNGEE. This CDR3 has 15 residues. V dropped 0 bases and J dropped 6 bases, with 12 bases sitting between them. The CDR3 loop reads CASSVGGDRDEKLFF. The CDR3 bases are TGTGCCAGCAGCGTAGGGGGGGACCGGGATGAAAAACTGTTTTTT.

The chain is built from TRBV9 and TRBJ1-2, with D possibly being TRBD1 (6 bases). Germline V CDR1 and CDR2: SGDLS, YYNGEE. The CDR3 is made up of 15 amino acids. Between the trimmed V and J ends, which lost 2 bases and 6 bases, there was a span of 17 bases. The CDR3 is CASSVKGVGYDGYTF. In nucleotides, the CDR3 is TGTGCCAGCAGCGTCAAGGGGGTAGGCTATGATGGCTACACCTTC.

The chain is built from TRBV14 and TRBJ2-5; D perhaps matches TRBD1 (6 bases). V was shortened by 3 bases and J by 5 bases, with 19 bases between the two germline ends. This CDR3 is built from 16 residues. The germline gives CDR1 SGHDN, CDR2 FVKESK. CDR3 sequence (DNA): TGTGCCAGCAGCCACTTCTCAGGGGAGCAGAGGGAGACCCAGTACTTC. Translated, it gives CASSHFSGEQRETQYF. Full variable domain (rest looked up from reference TRBV14 and TRBJ2-5): EAGVTQFPSHSVIEKGQTVTLRCDPISGHDNLYWYRRVMGKEIKFLLHFVKESKQDESGMPNNRFLAERTGGTYSTLKVQPAELEDSGVYFCASSHFSGEQRETQYFGPGTRLLVL.

In DNA, the CDR3 is TGCGCCAGCAGCCTCAACCCAGGGAATAGAGGCTATGGCTACACCTTC. Translating gives CASSLNPGNRGYGYTF. The chain has TRBV5-1 and TRBJ1-2; D might be TRBD1 (5 bases). CDR3 length equals 16 residues. Per the germline V gene, CDR1 is SGHRS and CDR2 is YFSETQ. V was pared by 4 bases and J by 4 bases, with 20 bases between.

The chain joins TRBV5-6 to TRBJ1-2; perhaps TRBD1 as D (6 bases). In germline, CDR1 is SGHDT, CDR2 YYEEEE. Trimming stripped 7 bases from V and 8 bases from J, with 24 bases between. The CDR3 is 15 amino acids. The CDR3 DNA reads TGTGCCAGCCAACCAGGGGCTGCTCCTCCTGCGGGCTACACCTTC. Residues: CASQPGAAPPAGYTF.

The J gene is TRBJ1-1, the V gene TRBV5-1, with D possibly TRBD1 on 6 matching bases. The CDR3 consists of 15 residues. Germline V gene sequence: CDR1 SGHRS, CDR2 YFSETQ. The V and J ends lost 0 bases and 0 bases respectively, with 9 bases between them. The CDR3 spells CASSLAQGVNTEAFF. In nucleotides, the CDR3 is TGCGCCAGCAGCTTGGCACAGGGAGTGAACACTGAAGCTTTCTTT. The full variable domain, with the rest looked up from reference TRBV5-1 and TRBJ1-1, is KAGVTQTPRYLIKTRGQQVTLSCSPISGHRSVSWYQQTPGQGLQFLFEYFSETQRNKGNFPGRFSGRQFSNSRSEMNVSTLELGDSALYLCASSLAQGVNTEAFFGQGTRLTVV.

The rearrangement uses TRBV5-5 and TRBJ1-2; 10 bases map to TRBD1. V gave up 6 bases and J gave up 2 bases; unmatched junction bases: 10. Germline CDR1 reads SGHKS; CDR2 reads YYEKEE (reference sequence). CDR3 length: 16 amino acids. The CDR3 sequence: CASTPLWGQGNYGYTF. The CDR3 DNA follows: TGTGCCAGCACCCCATTATGGGGACAGGGGAACTATGGCTACACCTTC.

The gene calls are TRBV6-5 and TRBJ2-7; D might be TRBD2 (7 bases). Trimming removed 5 bases from V and 4 bases from J, with 18 bases in between. CDR1 is MNHEY, CDR2 SVGAGI, per germline. The CDR3 spans 15 residues. CDR3 DNA sequence: TGTGCCAGCAGTGCCCGGGGGGCGCCTAATTACGAGCAGTACTTC. It codes for CASSARGAPNYEQYF.